A selection of T cell receptor beta chains follows, all from one sample in a study of vaccination and CD4 T cells after COVID-19. Each CDR3 protein is one row after TCRdb ran MiXCR on the PCR reads. The repertoire holds 3,500 to 5,000 distinct CDR3 sequences, with about 39% as singletons. The antigens of these receptors remain unknown. Sequencing input: CD4+ T cells from blood, cultured in vitro. The receptors shown here come from a human donor in good health. Each CDR3 is given with its conserved first and last residue. A D gene is named only where the DNA matches it firmly. Expanded clones get a size class; other rows say once, few or many, or leave the size out.

clone_size j_call d_call v_call cdr3_aa cdr3_nt
. TRBJ2-5 . TRBV10-1 CASSEAGAETQYF TGCGCCAGCAGTGAGGCAGGGGCAGAGACCCAGTACTTC
. TRBJ1-1 TRBD1 TRBV5-1 CASSLTGANTEAFF TGCGCCAGCAGCTTGACAGGGGCGAACACTGAAGCTTTCTTT
few TRBJ1-2 . TRBV20-1 CSATSNRGDGYTF TGCAGTGCCACTTCAAACCGAGGTGATGGCTACACCTTC
. TRBJ2-5 TRBD1 TRBV5-1 CASSTDNRGHETQYF TGCGCCAGCAGCACGGACAACAGGGGGCACGAGACCCAGTACTTC
. TRBJ1-2 TRBD1 TRBV12-3/TRBV12-4 CASTKGQLNLNGYTF TGTGCCAGCACGAAGGGACAGCTGAATCTTAACGGCTACACCTTC
few TRBJ1-1 . TRBV6-1 CASSEWGYSEAFF TGTGCCAGCAGTGAATGGGGGTATTCTGAAGCTTTCTTT
few TRBJ1-1 . TRBV6-5 CASSYGLGEAFF TGTGCCAGCAGTTACGGTCTGGGTGAAGCTTTCTTT
. TRBJ2-2 . TRBV20-1 CSAREPRNTGELFF TGCAGTGCTAGAGAACCAAGGAACACCGGGGAGCTGTTTTTT
. TRBJ1-2 . TRBV20-1 CSARESQGTNYGYTF TGCAGTGCTAGGGAATCCCAGGGTACAAACTATGGCTACACCTTC
medium-sized TRBJ2-3 . TRBV29-1 CSVEGNTDTQYF TGCAGCGTTGAGGGCAACACAGATACGCAGTATTTT
few TRBJ1-6 . TRBV28 CASSLAGGANSPLHF TGTGCCAGCAGTTTAGCTGGAGGGGCGAATTCACCCCTCCACTTT
. TRBJ2-2 TRBD1 TRBV6-2/TRBV6-3 CASSYGQGVGELFF TGTGCCAGCAGTTATGGGCAGGGGGTCGGGGAGCTGTTTTTT
few TRBJ2-7 . TRBV2 CASTPQELYEQYF TGTGCCAGCACCCCCCAGGAACTCTACGAGCAGTACTTC
few TRBJ1-5 . TRBV24-1 CATSDSGQPQHF TGTGCCACCAGTGATTCCGGTCAGCCCCAGCATTTT
few TRBJ1-5 . TRBV20-1 CSARQAGREGNQPQHF TGCAGTGCTAGGCAAGCAGGCAGGGAGGGGAATCAGCCCCAGCATTTT
few TRBJ2-1 TRBD1 TRBV27 CASSQRTVSFSPVGTGGYNEQFF TGTGCCAGCAGTCAACGGACAGTATCCTTCTCCCCTGTGGGGACAGGGGGCTACAATGAGCAGTTCTTC
. TRBJ1-5 . TRBV30 CAWSVPSNQPQHF TGTGCCTGGAGTGTACCTAGCAATCAGCCCCAGCATTTT
few TRBJ2-5 TRBD2 TRBV27 CASRGLGTNQETQYF TGTGCCAGCAGGGGACTAGGAACTAACCAAGAGACCCAGTACTTC
. TRBJ2-1 . TRBV29-1 CSAGGTYNEQFF TGCAGCGCAGGGGGGACCTACAATGAGCAGTTCTTC
medium-sized TRBJ1-2 . TRBV20-1 CSASPSGGSYGYTF TGCAGTGCTAGCCCATCGGGGGGGAGCTATGGCTACACCTTC
. TRBJ2-5 TRBD2 TRBV12-3/TRBV12-4 CASSLRGTSGGRVGETQYF TGTGCCAGCAGTTTAAGGGGGACTAGCGGGGGCCGGGTAGGAGAGACCCAGTACTTC
. TRBJ1-1 . TRBV10-3 CAISDRETEAFF TGTGCCATCAGTGATAGGGAGACTGAAGCTTTCTTT
few TRBJ2-5 TRBD2 TRBV6-1 CASTLSSGAQETQYF TGTGCCAGCACCCTGAGTAGCGGGGCCCAAGAGACCCAGTACTTC
. TRBJ2-5 TRBD1 TRBV2 CASRGQAEGTQYF TGTGCCAGCAGGGGACAGGCTGAGGGGACCCAGTACTTC
few TRBJ1-2 TRBD1 TRBV6-1 CASSQRSQGGRNYGYTF TGTGCCAGCAGTCAACGATCGCAGGGGGGCAGGAACTATGGCTACACCTTC
. TRBJ1-5 . TRBV19 CASSEMGGDQPQHF TGTGCCAGTAGTGAAATGGGGGGGGATCAGCCCCAGCATTTT
. TRBJ1-1 . TRBV27 CASSYVGGIVTEAFF TGTGCCAGCTCTTATGTGGGGGGGATAGTCACTGAAGCTTTCTTT
few TRBJ1-1 TRBD1 TRBV7-2 CASSSRGAGNTEAFF TGTGCCAGCAGCTCCAGGGGGGCAGGGAACACTGAAGCTTTCTTT
. TRBJ1-1 . TRBV5-4 CASSSHLNTEAFF TGTGCCAGCAGCTCGCACTTGAACACTGAAGCTTTCTTT
. TRBJ1-5 . TRBV12-3/TRBV12-4 CASSLWNQPQHF TGTGCCAGCAGTTTATGGAATCAGCCCCAGCATTTT
. TRBJ1-2 . TRBV10-1 CASSPGDYGYTF TGCGCCAGCAGCCCAGGTGACTATGGCTACACCTTC
once TRBJ2-7 . TRBV11-2 CASSLVVAGTAITEQYF TGTGCCAGCAGCTTAGTGGTTGCCGGAACAGCGATTACGGAGCAGTACTTC
. TRBJ1-2 . TRBV6-1 CASLLWEGSGYTF TGTGCCAGCCTGCTTTGGGAAGGATCTGGCTACACCTTC
. TRBJ2-7 TRBD1 TRBV6-2/TRBV6-3 CATQTGEGEQYF TGTGCCACCCAGACAGGGGAAGGCGAGCAGTACTTC
few TRBJ2-3 . TRBV6-5 CASSYLRGADTQYF TGTGCCAGCAGTTACCTGAGGGGGGCAGATACGCAGTATTTT
. TRBJ1-5 . TRBV28 CASLTGVYYSNQPQHF TGTGCCAGCCTGACAGGAGTTTATTATAGCAATCAGCCCCAGCATTTT
few TRBJ1-2 . TRBV28 CASSFSGVGYTF TGTGCCAGCAGTTTTTCTGGAGTGGGCTACACCTTC
. TRBJ1-2 TRBD1 TRBV20-1 CSAGDTDRGSYGYTF TGCAGTGCTGGAGACACGGACAGGGGATCCTATGGCTACACCTTC
. TRBJ1-5 . TRBV7-6 CASSPGQVDQPQHF TGTGCCAGCAGCCCCGGCCAGGTGGATCAGCCCCAGCATTTT
. TRBJ1-1 . TRBV5-8 CASSLVGNGVNTEAFF TGTGCCAGCAGCTTGGTGGGGAACGGGGTGAACACTGAAGCTTTCTTT
. TRBJ1-2 TRBD1 TRBV27 CASSLTSQGAPGYTF TGTGCCAGCAGTTTAACGTCTCAGGGGGCGCCGGGCTACACCTTC
. TRBJ1-1 TRBD1 TRBV19 CASSIGGTVEAFF TGTGCCAGTAGTATAGGGGGGACAGTCGAAGCTTTCTTT
. TRBJ2-7 . TRBV20-1 CSASDSGGGYEQYF TGCAGTGCTAGCGACTCAGGGGGGGGCTACGAGCAGTACTTC
few TRBJ1-5 . TRBV6-1 CASSVGVYSNQPQHF TGTGCCAGCAGTGTAGGGGTTTATAGCAATCAGCCCCAGCATTTT
. TRBJ1-1 TRBD1 TRBV20-1 CSAGGQGVATEAFF TGCAGTGCTGGGGGACAGGGCGTTGCCACTGAAGCTTTCTTT
. TRBJ2-5 . TRBV7-3 CASSLGYGETQYF TGTGCCAGCAGCTTAGGATACGGGGAGACCCAGTACTTC
. TRBJ1-6 . TRBV6-1 CASSTGHPLPLHF TGTGCCAGCAGCACGGGACACCCCCTGCCCCTCCACTTT
. TRBJ2-7 TRBD2 TRBV6-1 CASRMPGLSSYEQYF TGTGCCAGCAGGATGCCGGGACTATCGTCCTACGAGCAGTACTTC
hyperexpanded TRBJ1-2 . TRBV20-1 CSARDRVLYYGYTF TGCAGTGCTAGAGATCGCGTACTCTACTATGGCTACACCTTC
. TRBJ1-2 . TRBV24-1 CATSDGGTQTNGYTF TGTGCCACCAGTGACGGTGGGACCCAAACGAATGGCTACACCTTC
few TRBJ2-5 TRBD1 TRBV4-2 CASSQGTGQETQYF TGTGCCAGCAGCCAAGGGACAGGACAAGAGACCCAGTACTTC
. TRBJ2-3 . TRBV2 CASSGIAETDTQYF TGTGCCAGCAGCGGGATAGCCGAAACAGATACGCAGTATTTT
. TRBJ2-6 TRBD2 TRBV10-3 CAISGGTSGDSGANVLTF TGTGCCATCAGTGGCGGGACTAGCGGGGACTCTGGGGCCAACGTCCTGACTTTC
. TRBJ1-2 TRBD1 TRBV3-1 CASSPRQGSYGYTF TGTGCCAGCAGCCCACGACAGGGGTCCTATGGCTACACCTTC
. TRBJ1-1 . TRBV20-1 CSARRGGAHTEAFF TGCAGTGCAAGGAGGGGAGGGGCCCACACTGAAGCTTTCTTT
. TRBJ1-1 . TRBV7-2 CASSLGGGFRRTEAFF TGTGCCAGCAGCTTAGGCGGAGGGTTTAGGAGGACTGAAGCTTTCTTT
. TRBJ2-3 TRBD2 TRBV20-1 CSLKLAGGSDTQYF TGCAGTTTGAAACTAGCGGGGGGTTCAGATACGCAGTATTTT
. TRBJ2-3 TRBD2 TRBV10-2 CASRDPSGGTYTSTDTQYF TGCGCCAGCCGGGACCCTAGCGGGGGGACCTATACTAGCACAGATACGCAGTATTTT
. TRBJ1-2 TRBD1 TRBV27 CASSQTGGTIIGGYTF TGTGCCAGCAGTCAAACAGGGGGGACCATCATTGGTGGCTACACCTTC
few TRBJ1-5 TRBD1 TRBV6-1 CASSELTGYQPQHF TGTGCCAGCAGTGAGCTGACAGGGTATCAGCCCCAGCATTTT